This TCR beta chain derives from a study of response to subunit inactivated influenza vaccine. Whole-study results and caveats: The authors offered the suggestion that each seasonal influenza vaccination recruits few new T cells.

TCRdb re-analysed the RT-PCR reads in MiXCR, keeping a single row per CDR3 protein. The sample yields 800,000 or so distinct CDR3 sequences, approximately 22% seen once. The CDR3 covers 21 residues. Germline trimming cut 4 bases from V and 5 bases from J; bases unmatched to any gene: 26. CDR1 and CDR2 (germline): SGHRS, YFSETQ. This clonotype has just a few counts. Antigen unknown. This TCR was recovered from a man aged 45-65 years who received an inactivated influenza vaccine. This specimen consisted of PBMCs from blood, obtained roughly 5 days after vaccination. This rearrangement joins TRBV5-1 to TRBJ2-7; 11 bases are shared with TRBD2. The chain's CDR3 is CASSIGTSGLNFLRPFNEQYF. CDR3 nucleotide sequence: TGCGCCAGCAGCATCGGGACTAGCGGACTTAACTTCTTACGTCCGTTTAACGAGCAGTACTTC.